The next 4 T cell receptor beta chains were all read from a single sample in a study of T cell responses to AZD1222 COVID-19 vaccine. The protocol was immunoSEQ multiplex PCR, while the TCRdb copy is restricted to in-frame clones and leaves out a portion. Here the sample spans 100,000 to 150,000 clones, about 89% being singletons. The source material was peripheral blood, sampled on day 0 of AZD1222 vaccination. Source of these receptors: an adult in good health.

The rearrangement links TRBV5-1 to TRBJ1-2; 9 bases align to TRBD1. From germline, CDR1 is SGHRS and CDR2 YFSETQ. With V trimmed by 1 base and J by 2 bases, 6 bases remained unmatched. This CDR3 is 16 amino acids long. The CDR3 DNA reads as TGCGCCAGCAGCTTGAGGTACGACAGGGGGAACTATGGCTACACCTTC. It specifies CASSLRYDRGNYGYTF.

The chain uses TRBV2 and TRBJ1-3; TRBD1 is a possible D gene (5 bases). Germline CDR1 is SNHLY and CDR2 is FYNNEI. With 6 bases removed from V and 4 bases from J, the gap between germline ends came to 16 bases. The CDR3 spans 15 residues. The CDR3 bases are TGTGCCAGCAGCGAATGGGGGATACGAGGAAACACCATATATTTT. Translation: CASSEWGIRGNTIYF.

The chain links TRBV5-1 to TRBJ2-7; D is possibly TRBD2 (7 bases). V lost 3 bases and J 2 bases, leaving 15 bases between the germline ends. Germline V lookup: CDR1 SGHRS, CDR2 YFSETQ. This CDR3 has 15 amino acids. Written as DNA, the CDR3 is TGCGCCAGCAGCTCCAGGGGAGGGGGGCCCTACGAGCAGTACTTC. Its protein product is CASSSRGGGPYEQYF.

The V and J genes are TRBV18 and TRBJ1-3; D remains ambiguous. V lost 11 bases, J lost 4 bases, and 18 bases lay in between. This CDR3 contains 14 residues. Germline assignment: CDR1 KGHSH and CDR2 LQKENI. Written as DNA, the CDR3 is TGTGCCTCCCAAGACTCTTTGGCGGGAAACACCATATATTTT. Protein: CASQDSLAGNTIYF.